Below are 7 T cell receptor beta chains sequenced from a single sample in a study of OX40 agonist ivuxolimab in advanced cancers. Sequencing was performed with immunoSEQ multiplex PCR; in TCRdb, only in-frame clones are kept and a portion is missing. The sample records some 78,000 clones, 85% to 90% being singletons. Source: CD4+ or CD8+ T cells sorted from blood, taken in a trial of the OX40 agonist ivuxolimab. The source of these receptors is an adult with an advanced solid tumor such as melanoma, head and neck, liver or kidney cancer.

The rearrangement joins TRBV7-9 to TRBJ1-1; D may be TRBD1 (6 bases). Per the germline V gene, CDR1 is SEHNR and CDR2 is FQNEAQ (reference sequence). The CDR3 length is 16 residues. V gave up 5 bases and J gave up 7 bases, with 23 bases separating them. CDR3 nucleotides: TGTGCCAGCAGCCCAACGGGGGGGGGCCGTGGTGTTGAAGCTTTCTTT. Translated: CASSPTGGGRGVEAFF.

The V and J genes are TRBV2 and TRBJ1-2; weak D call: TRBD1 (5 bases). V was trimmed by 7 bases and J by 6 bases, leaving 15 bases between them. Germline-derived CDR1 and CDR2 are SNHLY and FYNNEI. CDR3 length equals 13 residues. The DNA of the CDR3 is TGTGCCAGCACGGGCGGGGGAGTGCATGGCTACACCTTC. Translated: CASTGGGVHGYTF.

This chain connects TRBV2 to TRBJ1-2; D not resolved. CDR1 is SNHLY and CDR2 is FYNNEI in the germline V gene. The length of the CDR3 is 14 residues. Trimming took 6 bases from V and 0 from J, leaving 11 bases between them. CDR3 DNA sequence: TGTGCCAGCAGGGAGGTGGCAGCTAACTATGGCTACACCTTC. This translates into CASREVAANYGYTF. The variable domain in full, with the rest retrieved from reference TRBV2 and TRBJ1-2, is EPEVTQTPSHQVTQMGQEVILRCVPISNHLYFYWYRQILGQKVEFLVSFYNNEISEKSEIFDDQFSVERPDGSNFTLKIRSTKLEDSAMYFCASREVAANYGYTFGSGTRLTVV.

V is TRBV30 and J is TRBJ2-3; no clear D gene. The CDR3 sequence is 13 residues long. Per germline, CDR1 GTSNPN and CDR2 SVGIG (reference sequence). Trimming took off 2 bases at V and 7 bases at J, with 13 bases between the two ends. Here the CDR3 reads CAWSPNKGHTQYF. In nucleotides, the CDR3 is TGTGCCTGGAGTCCCAATAAAGGTCATACGCAGTATTTT.

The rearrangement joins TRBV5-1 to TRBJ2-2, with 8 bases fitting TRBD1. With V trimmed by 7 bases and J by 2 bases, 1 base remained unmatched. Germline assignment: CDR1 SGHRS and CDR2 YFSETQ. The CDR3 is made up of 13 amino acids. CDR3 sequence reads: CASGQGNTGELFF. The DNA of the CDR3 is TGCGCCAGCGGACAGGGTAACACCGGGGAGCTGTTTTTT.

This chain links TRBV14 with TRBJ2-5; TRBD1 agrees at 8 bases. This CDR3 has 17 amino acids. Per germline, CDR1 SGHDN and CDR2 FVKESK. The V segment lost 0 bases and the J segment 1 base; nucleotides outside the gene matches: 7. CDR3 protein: CASSQEPLQGVQETQYF. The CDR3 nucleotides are TGTGCCAGCAGCCAAGAACCGCTACAGGGGGTCCAAGAGACCCAGTACTTC.

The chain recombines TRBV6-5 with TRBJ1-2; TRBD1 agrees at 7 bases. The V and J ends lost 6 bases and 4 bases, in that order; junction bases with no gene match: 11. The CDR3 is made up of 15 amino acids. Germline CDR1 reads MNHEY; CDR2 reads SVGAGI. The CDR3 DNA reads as TGTGCCAGCAGAAAGGGGGCAGGGCTTGTCTATGGCTACACCTTC. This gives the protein CASRKGAGLVYGYTF.